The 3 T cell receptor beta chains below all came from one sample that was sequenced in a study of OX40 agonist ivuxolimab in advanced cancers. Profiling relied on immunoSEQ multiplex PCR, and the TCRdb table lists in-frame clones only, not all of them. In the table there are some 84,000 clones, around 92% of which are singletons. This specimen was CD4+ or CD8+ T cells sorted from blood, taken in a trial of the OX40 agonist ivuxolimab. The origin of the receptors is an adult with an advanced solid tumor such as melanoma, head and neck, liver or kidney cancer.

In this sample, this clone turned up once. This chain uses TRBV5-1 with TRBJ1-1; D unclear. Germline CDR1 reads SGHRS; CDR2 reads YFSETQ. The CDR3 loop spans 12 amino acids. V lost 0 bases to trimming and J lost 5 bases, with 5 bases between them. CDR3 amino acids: CASSLEWTEAFF. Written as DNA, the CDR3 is TGCGCCAGCAGCTTGGAGTGGACTGAAGCTTTCTTT.

The DNA for the CDR3 is TGTGCCAGCAGCGTAGGCTGGGGGGATACGCAGTATTTT. Translating gives CASSVGWGDTQYF. The chain carries TRBV9 and TRBJ2-3, with D possibly being TRBD1 or TRBD2 (5 bases each). The CDR3 covers 13 residues. The germline gives CDR1 SGDLS, CDR2 YYNGEE. Trimming took off 0 bases at V and 6 bases at J, with 8 bases between the two ends.

The CDR3 here is CASSAQALSGANVLTF. In nucleotides, the CDR3 is TGTGCCAGTAGTGCGCAGGCCCTCTCTGGGGCCAACGTCCTGACTTTC. The chain uses TRBV19 and TRBJ2-6; D is unresolved. The CDR3 has 16 amino acids. Germline V CDR1 and CDR2: LNHDA, SQIVND (reference sequence). Between the trimmed V and J ends, which lost 5 bases and 0 bases, there was a span of 11 bases.